This T cell receptor (beta chain) emerged from a study of blood T cell repertoires in COVID-19. Study in general: Material from acute and convalescent COVID-19 was sourced from the United States, Italy and Spain.

The germline gives CDR1 MNHEY, CDR2 SMNVEV (reference sequence). CDR3 size: 15 residues. Trimming left V 3 bases short and J 11 bases short, with 19 bases between. Data came from immunoSEQ multiplex PCR; TCRdb stores just in-frame clones and leaves some out. The sample lists around 140,000 clones, 75% to 85% occurring once. The sequence came from a man in his fifties or sixties with active or convalescent COVID-19. The chain combines TRBV27 with TRBJ2-2, with a weak D call TRBD2 (6 bases). Input material: peripheral blood. The CDR3 DNA reads as TGTGCCAGCAGTTTCGGGGGATTCGGGTTCCGAGAGCTGTTTTTT. This sequence encodes CASSFGGFGFRELFF.